Following are 18 T cell receptor beta chains from one sample sequenced in a study of blood T cell repertoires in COVID-19. The data were produced by immunoSEQ multiplex PCR, yet TCRdb's version contains in-frame clones alone and is incomplete. The sample holds roughly 160,000 clones, 88% seen once. Sequenced input: peripheral blood. The receptors were gathered from a man aged 55 to 70 with acute or convalescent COVID-19.

The V and J genes are TRBV19 and TRBJ2-6; D call uncertain. This CDR3 spans 17 amino acids. V lost 3 bases to trimming and J lost 1 base, with 13 bases between them. Germline V CDR1 and CDR2: LNHDA, SQIVND (reference sequence). The CDR3 loop is CASSMELMSSGANVLTF. CDR3 DNA sequence: TGTGCCAGTAGTATGGAGTTGATGAGTTCTGGGGCCAACGTCCTGACTTTC.

This clone was picked up one time. The chain recombines TRBV5-4 with TRBJ2-7; D may be TRBD2 (6 bases). This CDR3 comprises 14 residues. CDR1 and CDR2 from the germline V gene are SGHNT and YYREEE (reference sequence). Trimming left V 1 base short and J 5 bases short, with 13 bases between. The CDR3: CASSLSSAPNEQYF. CDR3 bases: TGTGCCAGCAGCTTGTCTAGCGCCCCCAACGAGCAGTACTTC.

The rearrangement uses TRBV11-2 and TRBJ1-3, with a possible D match to TRBD1 (5 bases). Trimming pared 6 bases from V and 0 bases from J, leaving 9 bases between. The V gene's germline CDR1 is SGHAT and CDR2 FQNNGV. This CDR3 has 14 residues. In DNA, the CDR3 is TGTGCCAGCAGACGGGGGATCTCTGGAAACACCATATATTTT. As protein: CASRRGISGNTIYF.

The chain is built from TRBV6-5 and TRBJ1-5; 12 bases align to TRBD1. V shed 7 bases and J 6 bases; nucleotides not matched to a gene: 7. CDR3 length equals 15 residues. The germline V gene encodes CDR1 MNHEY and CDR2 SVGAGI. CDR3 bases: TGTGCCAGCAAGCCGGGACAGGGGGCCGCTCAGCCCCAGCATTTT. This sequence encodes CASKPGQGAAQPQHF.

V usage is TRBV5-1 and J usage is TRBJ1-1; 7 nucleotides agree with TRBD1. This CDR3 has 14 residues. The ends lost 0 bases at V and 4 bases at J; junction bases unmatched: 3. CDR1 and CDR2 from the germline V gene are SGHRS and YFSETQ. Here the CDR3 DNA reads TGCGCCAGCAGCTTGGGCAGGGGGAGCACTGAAGCTTTCTTT. Amino acids: CASSLGRGSTEAFF.

The V gene is TRBV14, the J gene TRBJ2-3; 9 bases fit TRBD1. J was trimmed by 13 bases and V by 4 bases; bases with no gene match: 15. CDR1 and CDR2 (germline): SGHDN, FVKESK. The CDR3 covers 15 residues. CDR3 sequence reads: CASSRTANRGQGEYF. CDR3 DNA: TGTGCCAGCAGCCGAACCGCGAACAGGGGACAGGGAGAGTATTTT. Complete variable domain (other parts from reference TRBV14 and TRBJ2-3): EAGVTQFPSHSVIEKGQTVTLRCDPISGHDNLYWYRRVMGKEIKFLLHFVKESKQDESGMPNNRFLAERTGGTYSTLKVQPAELEDSGVYFCASSRTANRGQGEYFGPGTRLTVL.

The chain employs TRBV12-5 and TRBJ1-1, with TRBD1 matching 8 bases. The germline gives CDR1 LGHNT, CDR2 FRNRAP. This CDR3 has 17 residues. Trimming cost V 2 bases and J 8 bases; bases outside gene matches: 16. The CDR3 DNA follows: TGTGCTAGTGGTTTGTTTCGACAGGGGCCAACGTCCCAAGAAGCTTTCTTT. Encoded protein: CASGLFRQGPTSQEAFF.

The chain has TRBV27 and TRBJ2-1, with a weak D call TRBD2 (6 bases). V was clipped by 7 bases and J by 7 bases, with 17 bases between them. Germline CDR1 and CDR2: MNHEY and SMNVEV (reference sequence). This CDR3 is built from 14 residues. As DNA, the CDR3 is TGTGCCAGCATGGTGATGGGAGGAGGAAATGAGCAGTTCTTC. Protein: CASMVMGGGNEQFF.

The gene calls are TRBV10-2 and TRBJ2-1; 8 nucleotides line up with TRBD2. The CDR3 has 13 residues. The V gene end was trimmed by 6 bases and the J gene end by 7 bases; junction bases not matched to a gene: 5. The germline CDR1 and CDR2 sequences are WSHSY and SAAADI. The CDR3 loop is CASRKAGENEQFF. The CDR3 region has the DNA TGCGCCAGCAGAAAAGCGGGGGAGAATGAGCAGTTCTTC.

The chain couples TRBV6-6 to TRBJ1-2; D not resolved. The CDR3 is made up of 13 amino acids. The germline V and J ends were trimmed by 4 bases and 0 bases, with 6 bases remaining between them. Per the germline V gene, CDR1 is MNHNY and CDR2 is SVGAGI (reference sequence). CDR3 region: CASSSVPNYGYTF. The DNA for the CDR3 is TGTGCCAGCAGTTCAGTCCCTAACTATGGCTACACCTTC.

The V call is TRBV27, the J call TRBJ2-3, with TRBD1 identical over 7 bases. Germline CDR1 and CDR2: MNHEY and SMNVEV (reference sequence). The length of the CDR3 is 15 residues. Unmatched junction bases numbered 4, after V lost 2 bases and J lost 2 bases. The CDR3 protein is CASSLHRGYTDTQYF. The CDR3 DNA reads as TGTGCCAGCAGTTTACACAGGGGTTACACAGATACGCAGTATTTT.

This chain links TRBV2 with TRBJ1-1; D is unclear. CDR1 and CDR2 from the germline V gene are SNHLY and FYNNEI. The CDR3 length is 12 residues. V was shortened by 4 bases and J by 6 bases, with 9 bases between the two germline ends. The CDR3 region is CASSAGSPEAFF. The DNA of the CDR3 is TGTGCCAGCAGTGCGGGGTCCCCTGAAGCTTTCTTT.

On this clone itself: The sample carries other DNA sequences with the same CDR3. In DNA form, the CDR3 reads TGTGCCAGTAGTTCGGGGACAGGAGGCAATCAGCCCCAGCATTTT. It is translated as CASSSGTGGNQPQHF. V gene TRBV19 combines with J gene TRBJ1-5; 8 bases are a match to TRBD1. V gave up 5 bases and J gave up 2 bases; unmatched junction bases: 5. The CDR3 sequence is 15 residues long. Germline V gene sequence: CDR1 LNHDA, CDR2 SQIVND (reference sequence).

This clone has only one observation. V gene TRBV2 combines with J gene TRBJ2-6, with 11 positions matching TRBD1. CDR3 size: 20 residues. J lost 0 bases, V lost 5 bases, and 12 bases had no gene match. CDR1 and CDR2 (germline): SNHLY, FYNNEI. CDR3 amino acids: CASSQLYPGTGGSGANVLTF. CDR3 DNA sequence: TGTGCCAGCAGTCAACTATACCCCGGGACAGGGGGCTCTGGGGCCAACGTCCTGACTTTC.

The V gene is TRBV10-3, the J gene TRBJ2-7; tentative D call: TRBD2 (5 bases). Germline V CDR1 and CDR2: ENHRY, SYGVKD. This CDR3 is 13 amino acids long. V shed 6 bases and J shed 5 bases, with 14 bases lying between them. In nucleotides, the CDR3 is TGTGCCATCAGCTTTCGGTCCGGGGACGAGCAGTACTTC. Amino acid sequence: CAISFRSGDEQYF.

The rearrangement uses TRBV18 and TRBJ2-7; possibly TRBD1 for D (6 bases). V lost 3 bases and J lost 5, with 20 bases in between. Germline lookup yields CDR1 KGHSH and CDR2 LQKENI. The CDR3 is 16 residues long. CDR3 in amino acids: CASSPPGQGRSHEQYF. In nucleotides, the CDR3 is TGTGCCAGCTCACCGCCGGGACAAGGAAGATCACACGAGCAGTACTTC.

This clone occurred a few times. The CDR3 protein is CASSPEPSSTDTQYF. The CDR3 DNA reads as TGCGCCAGCAGCCCCGAGCCGTCTAGCACAGATACGCAGTATTTT. The genes are TRBV5-1 and TRBJ2-3; D unresolved. V lost 4 bases and J lost 0, with 12 bases in between. CDR1 is SGHRS, CDR2 YFSETQ, per germline. The CDR3 runs to 15 residues.

The V gene is TRBV18, the J gene TRBJ1-1; the D is unclear. Trimming took off 2 bases at V and 0 bases at J, with 7 bases between the two ends. In germline, CDR1 is KGHSH, CDR2 LQKENI. The CDR3 spans 14 residues. This chain's CDR3 is CASSPLGVNTEAFF. The CDR3, as DNA: TGTGCCAGCTCACCATTAGGAGTGAACACTGAAGCTTTCTTT.